The sequence of this T cell receptor beta chain was determined in a study of PD-1 blockade in mismatch repair-deficient tumors. Study details: Patients had approximately 12 mismatch repair-deficient cancer types, all previously treated and progressing. Findings and limits, study-wide: Tumor-resident clones, often undetectable pretreatment in blood, expanded then contracted after pembrolizumab.

TCR sequencing covered a few patients who responded to pembrolizumab. The germline V gene has CDR1 MGHRA and CDR2 YSYEKL. The CDR3 is made up of 15 amino acids. Trimming stripped 6 bases from V and 7 bases from J, with 21 bases between. The assay was immunoSEQ multiplex PCR, and TCRdb's table has in-frame clones only and misses some. The sample contains some 97,000 clones, 65% to 85% of which appear only once. On this clone itself: Its antigen is unidentified.

The TCR sequence derives from an adult with mismatch repair-deficient cancer. This specimen consisted of peripheral blood, obtained roughly 35 weeks after starting pembrolizumab. The J gene is TRBJ2-5, the V gene TRBV4-1; the D gene is possibly TRBD2 (6 bases). This CDR3 reads CASSQMEEGSGTQYF. The CDR3 DNA sequence: TGCGCCAGCAGTCAAATGGAGGAGGGCAGCGGGACCCAGTACTTC.